The rows below give T cell receptor beta chains drawn from one sample of a study of regulatory T cells in long-lasting Graves disease. TCRdb processed the multiplex PCR reads anew with MiXCR; each CDR3 protein has one entry. The table records roughly 470,000 distinct CDR3 sequences, 20% of them present only once. This sample comprised peripheral blood mononuclear cells (PBMCs), obtained when the disease was refractory, from a patient treated with antithyroid drugs. The receptors shown here come from a female donor with Graves disease. The CDR3 runs from the conserved cysteine through the conserved F or W. Each record gives: J gene, V gene, clone size, D gene, CDR3 protein, CDR3 DNA. D genes are given only for firm matches. Size tells how often a clone was seen (once, few, many) or the class of an expanded clone, and some rows leave it out.

>TRBJ1-1|TRBV6-2/TRBV6-3|many|.
CASCPVANTEAFF
TGTGCCAGCTGCCCAGTAGCGAACACTGAAGCTTTCTTT
>TRBJ2-5|TRBV28|many|TRBD1
CASSKYITGAVETQYF
TGTGCCAGCAGTAAATATATTACAGGGGCGGTAGAGACCCAGTACTTC
>TRBJ2-2|TRBV18|few|TRBD1
CASSSGTGQTGELFF
TGTGCCAGCTCATCCGGGACAGGCCAGACCGGGGAGCTGTTTTTT
>TRBJ2-2|TRBV6-9|few|.
CASSYGRAFTGELFF
TGTGCCAGCAGTTATGGTCGGGCGTTCACCGGGGAGCTGTTTTTT
>TRBJ2-4|TRBV13|.|.
CASSPFSGVGAKNIQYF
TGTGCCAGCAGCCCATTTTCGGGCGTGGGGGCCAAAAACATTCAGTACTTC
>TRBJ2-1|TRBV7-2|many|TRBD2
CASSLASGVYNEQFF
TGTGCCAGCAGCTTAGCTAGCGGGGTTTACAATGAGCAGTTCTTC
>TRBJ2-1|TRBV7-2|.|TRBD1
CASNRWDRDPREQFF
TGTGCCAGCAACCGGTGGGACAGGGATCCTCGTGAGCAGTTCTTC
>TRBJ2-6|TRBV5-6|.|.
CASSLVARGANVLTF
TGTGCCAGCAGCTTGGTGGCGAGGGGGGCCAACGTCCTGACTTTC
>TRBJ2-7|TRBV6-2/TRBV6-3|few|.
CASKQLSYEQYF
TGTGCCAGCAAACAGTTGTCCTACGAGCAGTACTTC
>TRBJ2-7|TRBV7-2|many|TRBD2
CASSYPSREESYEQYF
TGTGCCAGCAGCTATCCGTCGCGGGAGGAGTCCTACGAGCAGTACTTC
>TRBJ2-5|TRBV12-3/TRBV12-4|many|.
CASSLGGVSSRETQYF
TGTGCCAGCAGTTTGGGGGGAGTGTCGAGCCGAGAGACCCAGTACTTC
>TRBJ2-5|TRBV6-5|many|.
CASSYSSLQETQYF
TGTGCCAGCAGTTACTCGAGTTTACAAGAGACCCAGTACTTC
>TRBJ1-1|TRBV6-5|many|.
CASSFDGNTEAFF
TGTGCCAGCAGTTTTGACGGGAACACTGAAGCTTTCTTT
>TRBJ2-7|TRBV5-4|many|.
CASSSRKSDGNYEQYF
TGTGCCAGCAGCTCGAGAAAGTCGGACGGGAACTACGAGCAGTACTTC
>TRBJ2-7|TRBV20-1|.|.
CSARSTGSYEQYF
TGCAGTGCTAGAAGCACCGGTTCCTACGAGCAGTACTTC
>TRBJ2-3|TRBV9|.|.
CASSVSPGRSTDTQYF
TGTGCCAGCAGCGTATCACCGGGACGGAGCACAGATACGCAGTATTTT
>TRBJ2-7|TRBV6-1|many|TRBD2
CASSFTRDGGTSGSYEQYF
TGTGCCAGCAGCTTCACCCGGGACGGGGGGACTAGCGGATCCTACGAGCAGTACTTC
>TRBJ1-1|TRBV27|.|.
CASSSRQGSWAFF
TGTGCCAGCAGTTCCAGGCAGGGTAGCTGGGCTTTCTTT
>TRBJ2-1|TRBV28|many|.
CASSLGGLSSYNEQFF
TGTGCCAGCAGTTTGGGCGGACTCAGCTCCTACAATGAGCAGTTCTTC
>TRBJ1-5|TRBV20-1|.|TRBD1
CSARDEGQSLRPQHF
TGCAGTGCTAGAGATGAGGGACAGTCCTTGAGGCCCCAGCATTTT
>TRBJ1-5|TRBV27|many|TRBD1
CASRGDRGNQPQHF
TGTGCCAGCAGGGGGGACAGGGGAAATCAGCCCCAGCATTTT
>TRBJ2-7|TRBV7-9|.|TRBD2
CASSLTVAGSVEQYF
TGTGCCAGCAGCTTAACGGTAGCGGGGTCCGTCGAGCAGTACTTC
>TRBJ1-2|TRBV29-1|many|.
CSASDSQGGGYTF
TGCAGCGCTTCAGATTCACAGGGTGGTGGCTACACCTTC
>TRBJ2-5|TRBV7-2|many|.
CASSPGTSETQYF
TGTGCCAGCAGCCCCGGGACATCAGAGACCCAGTACTTC
>TRBJ1-1|TRBV12-3/TRBV12-4|many|TRBD1
CASTWGTAAEAFF
TGTGCCAGCACCTGGGGGACAGCGGCAGAAGCTTTCTTT
>TRBJ2-5|TRBV20-1|few|TRBD1
CSARDRAETQYF
TGCAGTGCCAGGGACAGGGCGGAGACCCAGTACTTC
>TRBJ1-5|TRBV5-5|many|.
CASSASQGVGSNQPQHF
TGTGCCAGCAGCGCTTCTCAGGGTGTGGGTAGCAATCAGCCCCAGCATTTT
>TRBJ2-7|TRBV20-1|.|.
CSAPDRGTSSYEQYF
TGCAGTGCGCCTGATCGTGGGACGTCCTCCTACGAGCAGTACTTC
>TRBJ2-5|TRBV6-1|many|.
CASNRLGETQYF
TGTGCCAGCAACAGGCTGGGGGAGACCCAGTACTTC
>TRBJ2-7|TRBV12-3/TRBV12-4|many|TRBD1
CASSLGADRGREQYF
TGTGCCAGCAGTTTAGGGGCGGACAGGGGGCGCGAGCAGTACTTC
>TRBJ2-7|TRBV5-1|.|TRBD2
CASTDGTSYGYEQYF
TGCGCCAGCACCGACGGGACTAGCTATGGCTACGAGCAGTACTTC
>TRBJ1-2|TRBV6-2/TRBV6-3|many|.
CASSYGDGYTF
TGTGCCAGCAGTTACGGGGATGGCTACACCTTC
>TRBJ1-6|TRBV27|many|.
CASSDRFPNSPLHF
TGTGCCAGCAGCGACAGGTTTCCTAATTCACCCCTCCACTTT
>TRBJ2-7|TRBV19|.|.
CASSIQGGGYEQYF
TGTGCCAGTAGCATCCAGGGAGGGGGCTACGAGCAGTACTTC
>TRBJ1-6|TRBV7-8|few|.
CASSPRAIIGSPLHF
TGTGCCAGCAGCCCTCGCGCGATCATAGGTTCACCCCTCCACTTT
>TRBJ1-6|TRBV30|few|.
CAWSVLDSSSPLHF
TGTGCCTGGAGTGTACTCGACAGTAGTTCACCCCTCCACTTT
>TRBJ2-7|TRBV10-1|many|TRBD1
CASSESDRAYEQYF
TGCGCCAGCAGTGAGTCCGACAGGGCCTACGAGCAGTACTTC
>TRBJ1-1|TRBV19|.|.
CASSIFGDSMNTEAFF
TGTGCCAGTAGTATTTTCGGAGATAGCATGAACACTGAAGCTTTCTTT
>TRBJ2-7|TRBV16|.|.
CASSPPTDTYEQYF
TGTGCCAGCAGCCCCCCGACAGACACCTACGAGCAGTACTTC
>TRBJ1-4|TRBV20-1|.|TRBD1
CSAFGQALGEKLFF
TGCAGTGCTTTTGGACAGGCTCTTGGTGAAAAACTGTTTTTT
>TRBJ2-7|TRBV28|many|.
CASSPLTEGEQYF
TGTGCCAGCAGCCCCCTGACAGAAGGCGAGCAGTACTTC
>TRBJ2-3|TRBV7-3|few|.
CASRPDPPPTGSTDTQYF
TGTGCCAGCAGGCCCGACCCCCCCCCGACAGGTAGCACAGATACGCAGTATTTT
>TRBJ1-5|TRBV20-1|many|.
CSARLVEGSNQPQHF
TGCAGTGCTAGGTTGGTCGAGGGGAGCAATCAGCCCCAGCATTTT
>TRBJ2-1|TRBV20-1|.|TRBD2
CSVGLAVYNEQFF
TGCAGTGTTGGGCTAGCGGTATACAATGAGCAGTTCTTC
>TRBJ2-2|TRBV11-2|few|.
CASSLMPATGNTGELFF
TGTGCCAGCAGCTTGATGCCCGCGACAGGGAACACCGGGGAGCTGTTTTTT
>TRBJ1-6|TRBV30|many|TRBD1
CACLKGARIPSPLHF
TGTGCCTGTCTGAAGGGGGCGCGGATTCCTTCACCCCTCCACTTT
>TRBJ2-3|TRBV29-1|.|TRBD1
CSVDTGVTDTQYF
TGCAGCGTTGACACAGGGGTCACTGATACGCAGTATTTT
>TRBJ1-5|TRBV5-1|.|.
CASSLHRGQPQHF
TGCGCCAGCAGCTTGCATAGAGGTCAGCCCCAGCATTTT
>TRBJ1-5|TRBV28|many|TRBD1
CASINRGAGPQHF
TGTGCCAGCATCAACAGGGGGGCAGGGCCCCAGCATTTT
>TRBJ2-7|TRBV20-1|few|.
CSARDPGPTEQYF
TGCAGTGCTAGAGATCCCGGACCTACCGAGCAGTACTTC
>TRBJ2-7|TRBV27|many|.
CASSLRGEGHYEQYF
TGTGCCAGCAGTTTAAGGGGGGAGGGCCACTACGAGCAGTACTTC
>TRBJ2-7|TRBV7-6|few|TRBD2
CASSPRLAGGYYEQYF
TGTGCCAGCAGCCCTCGACTAGCGGGAGGGTATTACGAGCAGTACTTC
>TRBJ1-1|TRBV5-1|few|.
CASSFIELNTEAFF
TGCGCCAGCAGCTTTATAGAGTTGAACACTGAAGCTTTCTTT
>TRBJ1-1|TRBV7-9|few|.
CASTTIMRGVNTEAFF
TGTGCCAGCACCACGATTATGCGAGGGGTGAACACTGAAGCTTTCTTT
>TRBJ1-3|TRBV27|many|.
CASSSRGSGNTIYF
TGTGCCAGCAGTTCCCGTGGGTCTGGAAACACCATATATTTT
>TRBJ2-7|TRBV6-1|.|.
CASDWRDNEQYF
TGTGCCAGCGACTGGCGGGATAACGAGCAGTACTTC
>TRBJ2-5|TRBV6-2/TRBV6-3|many|.
CASSYRADSQETQYF
TGTGCCAGCAGTTATCGGGCGGACAGCCAAGAGACCCAGTACTTC
>TRBJ1-2|TRBV6-1|many|.
CASSPTLRVVGGTYGYTF
TGTGCCAGCAGTCCGACGTTACGGGTGGTCGGGGGGACCTATGGCTACACCTTC